Given below is one TCR beta chain in context. Its antigen is still unknown. Investigators reverse transcribed all isolated RNA, so they sequenced expressed TCRB transcripts. Profiled with immunoSEQ multiplex PCR; TCRdb holds only in-frame clones, not every one. Among under 200,000 clones listed, under 13% were seen once. This entry comes from a study of beta chain features in type 1 diabetes. Study findings and constraints: TCRB CDR3s from Type 1 diabetes patients were moderately but significantly shorter in all four CD4+ subsets.

Germline V gives CDR1 SGHTA, CDR2 FQGNSA. The CDR3 runs to 13 residues. V dropped 5 bases and J dropped 6 bases, with 11 bases sitting between them. The V and J genes are TRBV7-2 and TRBJ2-1, with D possibly being TRBD1 (5 bases). Sequencing used central memory CD4+ T cells from blood. This receptor was taken from a man aged 30 to 39 with type 1 diabetes. In DNA, the CDR3 is TGTGCCAGCAGCCCCACAGGTGTCAATGAGCAGTTCTTC. Protein product: CASSPTGVNEQFF.